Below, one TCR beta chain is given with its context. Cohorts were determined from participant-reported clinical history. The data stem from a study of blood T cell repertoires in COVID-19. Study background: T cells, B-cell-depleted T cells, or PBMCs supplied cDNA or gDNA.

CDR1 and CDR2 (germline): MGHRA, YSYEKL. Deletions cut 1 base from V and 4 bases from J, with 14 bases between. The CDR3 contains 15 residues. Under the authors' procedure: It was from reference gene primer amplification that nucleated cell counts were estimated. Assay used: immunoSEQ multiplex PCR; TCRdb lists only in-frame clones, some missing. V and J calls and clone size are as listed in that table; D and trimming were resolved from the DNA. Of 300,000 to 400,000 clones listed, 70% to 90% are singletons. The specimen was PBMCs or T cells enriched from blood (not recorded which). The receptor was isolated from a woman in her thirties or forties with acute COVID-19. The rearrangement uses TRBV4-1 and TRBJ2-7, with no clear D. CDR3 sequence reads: CASSQGELGAYEQYF. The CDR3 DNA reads TGCGCCAGCAGCCAAGGTGAGCTCGGAGCGTACGAGCAGTACTTC.